Listed here are 18 T cell receptor beta chains from one sample, sequenced in a study of blood T cell repertoires in COVID-19 (dated by TCRdb to 2018 to 2021). Receptor libraries were prepared by the immunoSEQ multiplex PCR assay. TCRdb carries this immuneACCESS record with in-frame sequences only. Its versions omit some clonotypes, under half of them owing to an unresolved V gene in the studies checked, with the rest unexplained. The sample includes 350,000 to 500,000 clones, with roughly 90% observed a single time. Together, the top ten hold more than 0.7% of the sample. The sequencing sample was made of peripheral blood. These receptors originate from a man younger than 35 with COVID-19, enrolled during active disease.

The J gene is TRBJ2-7, the V gene TRBV5-1, with D possibly TRBD1 on 5 matching bases. Germline V gene data show CDR1 as SGHRS and CDR2 as YFSETQ. The CDR3 is 12 amino acids. Trimming removed 4 bases at V and 3 bases at J, with 8 bases between. CDR3 DNA sequence: TGCGCCAGCAGCCTAGGGGACTACGAGCAGTACTTC. Its translation: CASSLGDYEQYF.

The chain joins TRBV10-1 to TRBJ2-3; D unresolved. CDR1 and CDR2 (germline): WNHNN, SYGVQD (reference sequence). This CDR3 has 15 amino acids. Trimming left V 2 bases short and J 3 bases short, with 12 bases between. Written as DNA, the CDR3 is TGCGCCAGCAGTGAGGCTTCGAGTACGACAGATACGCAGTATTTT. Protein product: CASSEASSTTDTQYF.

The chain uses TRBV11-3 and TRBJ1-1, with TRBD1 as a possible D gene (6 bases). V lost 5 bases to trimming and J lost 0 bases, with 13 bases between them. Germline V gene lookup returns CDR1 SGHNT and CDR2 YENEEA. The CDR3 extends over 15 amino acids. The CDR3 nucleotides read TGTGCCAGCAGCCCAGGGGTACAGTTGAACACTGAAGCTTTCTTT. This sequence encodes CASSPGVQLNTEAFF.

The chain uses TRBV14 and TRBJ1-1; 7 bases are a match to TRBD1. The germline V gene has CDR1 SGHDN and CDR2 FVKESK. V lost 2 bases to trimming and J lost 0 bases; unmatched junction nucleotides: 9. CDR3 length: 17 residues. This CDR3 reads CASSQSRTGGMNTEAFF. Here the CDR3 DNA reads TGTGCCAGCAGCCAATCTCGGACAGGAGGTATGAACACTGAAGCTTTCTTT.

This chain connects TRBV5-4 to TRBJ2-4; tentatively, D is TRBD1 (5 bases). The CDR3 extends over 19 amino acids. Germline V gives CDR1 SGHNT, CDR2 YYREEE (reference sequence). Trimming took off 0 bases at V and 0 bases at J, with 19 bases between the two ends. CDR3 DNA: TGTGCCAGCAGCTTGGGGAGTCGAATACGGACACCAGCCAAAAACATTCAGTACTTC. Translated: CASSLGSRIRTPAKNIQYF.

J is TRBJ2-7 and V is TRBV20-1; a weak D match, TRBD2 (6 bases). V shed 5 bases and J shed 4 bases, with 9 bases lying between them. Germline V gene data show CDR1 as DFQATT and CDR2 as SNEGSKA (reference sequence). The CDR3 has 11 residues. CDR3: CSAGDFYEQYF. CDR3 bases: TGCAGTGCTGGGGACTTTTACGAGCAGTACTTC.

This clone occurred a few times. The chain combines TRBV6-6 with TRBJ2-1; 9 bases match TRBD1. Germline CDR1 is MNHNY and CDR2 is SVGAGI (reference sequence). J gave up 4 bases and V 8 bases, and 3 bases lay outside the gene matches. This CDR3 is built from 13 residues. CDR3 residues: CASRDRVYNEQFF. The CDR3 DNA sequence: TGTGCCAGCCGGGACAGGGTTTACAATGAGCAGTTCTTC.

This clone has more than one count but fewer than ten. J is TRBJ1-5 and V is TRBV6-5; no firm D call. This CDR3 is built from 15 residues. Trimming cost V 6 bases and J 0 bases, with 12 bases left between them. Germline V lookup: CDR1 MNHEY, CDR2 SVGAGI. The CDR3 here is CASSLGRNSNQPQHF. The DNA of the CDR3 is TGTGCCAGCAGCCTGGGCAGGAATAGCAATCAGCCCCAGCATTTT.

J is TRBJ2-7 and V is TRBV4-1; the match to TRBD1 covers 7 bases. The CDR3 totals 15 residues. Per the germline V gene, CDR1 is MGHRA and CDR2 is YSYEKL. V was clipped by 6 bases and J by 4 bases; unmatched bases: 12. In nucleotides, the CDR3 is TGCGCCAGCAGGCGAACAGGGGAGAAGCGGTACGAGCAGTACTTC. This codes for CASRRTGEKRYEQYF.

On this clone itself: The same CDR3 is also encoded by other DNA sequences in this sample. The chain carries TRBV9 and TRBJ2-1; the D gene is possibly TRBD2 (5 bases). CDR1 and CDR2 from the germline V gene are SGDLS and YYNGEE. Deletions cut 2 bases from V and 1 base from J, with 7 bases between. CDR3 size: 14 residues. The CDR3 nucleotides are TGTGCCAGCAGCGTTGGGAGTTCCTACAATGAGCAGTTCTTC. It translates to CASSVGSSYNEQFF.

This sequence joins TRBV28 and TRBJ2-1, with a possible D match to TRBD2 (5 bases). This CDR3 spans 16 amino acids. The germline gives CDR1 MDHEN, CDR2 SYDVKM. V gave up 3 bases and J gave up 4 bases, with 16 bases separating them. The CDR3 sequence is CASSFSSRTFYNEQFF. CDR3 nucleotide sequence: TGTGCCAGCAGTTTTTCATCCCGGACTTTTTACAATGAGCAGTTCTTC.

The chain employs TRBV6-5 and TRBJ1-5; 7 bases align to TRBD1. The germline CDR1 and CDR2 sequences are MNHEY and SVGAGI. V lost 4 bases and J lost 5; bases outside the gene matches: 8. There are 15 residues in the CDR3. The DNA for the CDR3 is TGTGCCAGCAGTTCACAGGGGAACTATTATCAGCCCCAGCATTTT. Protein product: CASSSQGNYYQPQHF.

The J gene is TRBJ1-6, the V gene TRBV5-4; D is undetermined. Germline lookup yields CDR1 SGHNT and CDR2 YYREEE (reference sequence). The CDR3 has 15 residues. V lost 0 bases to trimming and J lost 7 bases, with 11 bases between them. The CDR3 bases are TGTGCCAGCAGCTTGGGAGGGATGTGGAATTCACCCCTCCACTTT. This translates into CASSLGGMWNSPLHF.

Remarks on this clone: In the same sample, other DNA sequences code for this CDR3. The rearrangement uses TRBV6-5 and TRBJ1-3; 7 bases align to TRBD1. The trim removed 5 bases at V and 3 bases at J, leaving 4 bases unmatched. The CDR3 is made up of 14 amino acids. CDR1 MNHEY and CDR2 SVGAGI come from the germline V gene. The CDR3 here is CASSPRGFGNTIYF. The DNA for the CDR3 is TGTGCCAGCAGTCCCAGGGGGTTTGGAAACACCATATATTTT.

The DNA of the CDR3 is TGCAGTGCTAGTAGCGGTCATGAGCAGTTCTTC. Translated: CSASSGHEQFF. The chain has TRBV20-1 and TRBJ2-1, with D possibly being TRBD2 (6 bases). The germline gives CDR1 DFQATT, CDR2 SNEGSKA (reference sequence). Trimming left V 3 bases short and J 8 bases short, with 8 bases between. The CDR3 is 11 residues long.

A note on this clone: The sample has other DNA sequences that encode this CDR3 too. This chain uses TRBV3-1 (or the pseudogene TRBV3-2) with TRBJ1-1, with D tentatively TRBD1 (5 bases). Germline CDR1 and CDR2: LGHDT and YNNKEL (reference sequence). This CDR3 region has 14 residues. The germline V and J ends were trimmed by 1 base and 1 base, with 7 bases remaining between them. The CDR3 coding sequence is TGTGCCAGCAGCCAAGGCCAGGGGAACACTGAAGCTTTCTTT. Translating it yields CASSQGQGNTEAFF.

This chain uses TRBV7-9 with TRBJ2-7, with D perhaps TRBD2 (5 bases). Germline V lookup: CDR1 SEHNR, CDR2 FQNEAQ (reference sequence). The CDR3 runs to 16 residues. The ends were cut back, 4 bases at V and 5 bases at J, with 21 bases in the middle. Written as DNA, the CDR3 is TGTGCCAGCAGCTCCCCCGCGGAGACTCAGAGGGACGAGCAGTACTTC. Protein: CASSSPAETQRDEQYF.

The rearrangement uses TRBV5-4 and TRBJ2-7; D is possibly TRBD2 (6 bases). Trimming removed 0 bases at V and 3 bases at J, with 13 bases between. The CDR3 has 15 amino acids. Germline V gene lookup returns CDR1 SGHNT and CDR2 YYREEE (reference sequence). The DNA of the CDR3 is TGTGCCAGCAGCTTGGAGGCGGGGCTTGACTACGAGCAGTACTTC. The encoded protein is CASSLEAGLDYEQYF.